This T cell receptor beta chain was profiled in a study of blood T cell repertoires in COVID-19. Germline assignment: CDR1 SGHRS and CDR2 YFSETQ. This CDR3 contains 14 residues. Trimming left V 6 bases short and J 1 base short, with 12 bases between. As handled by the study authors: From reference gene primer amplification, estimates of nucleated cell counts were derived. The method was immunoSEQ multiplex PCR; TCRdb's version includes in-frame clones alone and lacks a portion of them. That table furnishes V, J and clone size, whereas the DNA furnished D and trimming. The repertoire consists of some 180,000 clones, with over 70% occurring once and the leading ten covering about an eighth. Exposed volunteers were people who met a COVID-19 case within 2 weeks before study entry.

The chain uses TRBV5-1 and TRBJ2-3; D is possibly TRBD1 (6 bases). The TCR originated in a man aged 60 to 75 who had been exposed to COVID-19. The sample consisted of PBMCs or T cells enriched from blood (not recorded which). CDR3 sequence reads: CASTVQGRTDTQYF. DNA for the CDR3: TGCGCCAGCACCGTACAGGGACGCACAGATACGCAGTATTTT.